This TCR beta chain was found in a study of T cells in Graves' hyperthyroidism and ophthalmopathy. Many counts were recorded for this clonotype. Amplification of TCR beta CDR3 regions was performed using RNA transcripts as template. Primed by the HTBI set, a first-round RT-PCR was run on the TCR CDR3. TCRdb processed the multiplex PCR reads anew with MiXCR; each CDR3 protein has one entry. The data contain 460,000 or so distinct CDR3 sequences, approximately 15% of them singletons. The CDR3 covers 14 residues. V trimming: 7 bases; J trimming: 6 bases; junction bases outside the gene matches: 6. Germline values: CDR1 SEHNR, CDR2 FQNEAQ (reference sequence).

The chain uses TRBV7-9 and TRBJ2-2; TRBD2 aligns across 9 bases. The sample consisted of blood. The sequence was obtained from a woman aged 18-35 years with Graves' hyperthyroidism. Here the CDR3 reads CASTSGRSAGELFF. In DNA form, the CDR3 reads TGTGCCAGCACGAGCGGGAGGTCTGCCGGGGAGCTGTTTTTT.